This is a list of T cell receptor beta chains from one sample in a study of beta chain features in type 1 diabetes. Some clones are missing from TCRdb's copy, which holds only in-frame ones; the method was immunoSEQ multiplex PCR. The sample lists a few hundred thousand clones, over 12% seen once, with around 0.02% in the top ten. The specimen sequenced was naive CD4+ T cells from blood. These receptors all stem from a woman aged 18-35 years in good health. CDR3s leave out the opening cysteine and the closing phenylalanine or tryptophan. Fields, in order: clone size, V gene, D gene, CDR3 protein. D genes are given only for firm matches. Expanded clones get a size class; other rows say once, few or many, or leave the size out.

size: NA
V: TRBV5-1
D: NA
CDR3: ASSPFGRSSYNEQF

size: NA
V: TRBV4-1
D: TRBD1
CDR3: ASSSPGQGGHTIY

size: NA
V: TRBV7-9
D: TRBD1
CDR3: ASSPYRGAEAF

size: few
V: TRBV30
D: NA
CDR3: AWSGQAEKLF

size: NA
V: TRBV5-4
D: TRBD2
CDR3: AGMTSGGSYNEQF

size: few
V: TRBV18
D: TRBD1
CDR3: ASSPSGTGTHEQF

size: few
V: TRBV5-1
D: NA
CDR3: ASSRDRNTEAF

size: NA
V: TRBV7-2
D: TRBD2
CDR3: AGRGGDTQY

size: few
V: TRBV6-6
D: TRBD1
CDR3: ASRSSGGAGETQY

size: NA
V: TRBV6-5
D: TRBD1
CDR3: ASSNGQVNGYT

size: few
V: TRBV27
D: NA
CDR3: ASMGAMNTEAF

size: NA
V: TRBV30
D: NA
CDR3: AWGGQNPSNEQF

size: NA
V: TRBV27
D: TRBD2
CDR3: ASSLWASGIETQY

size: few
V: TRBV9
D: TRBD2
CDR3: ASSVASGGDTQY

size: NA
V: TRBV5-4
D: TRBD2
CDR3: ASSLAGLAKRGEQF

size: few
V: TRBV6-5
D: TRBD2
CDR3: ASSYVREGLNEQF

size: NA
V: TRBV28
D: NA
CDR3: ASSIRGANQPQH

size: few
V: TRBV9
D: NA
CDR3: ASSSEGVSYNEQF

size: NA
V: TRBV30
D: NA
CDR3: AWIRGGAGETQY

size: NA
V: TRBV30
D: NA
CDR3: AWSRGLVEAF

size: NA
V: TRBV7-2
D: NA
CDR3: ASSLGRGDTQY

size: NA
V: TRBV29-1
D: TRBD1
CDR3: SADLGQGGFPYLSGANVLT

size: once
V: TRBV30
D: TRBD1
CDR3: AWSATGGNEKLF

size: few
V: TRBV27
D: TRBD1
CDR3: ASGDRVPDGYT

size: NA
V: TRBV18
D: NA
CDR3: ASSPSQGNTEAF

size: few
V: TRBV18
D: NA
CDR3: ASSPQLGDTYNEQF

size: few
V: TRBV30
D: NA
CDR3: AWISGYNEQF

size: few
V: TRBV29-1
D: TRBD1
CDR3: SAGQGRSYEQY